This section outlines one TCR beta chain sequence together with its context. These data are taken from a study of T cell changes during pregnancy in multiple sclerosis. Repertoires were generated with immunoSEQ multiplex PCR, while TCRdb's copy carries only in-frame clones and drops some. This sample yields some 97,000 clones, of which around nine tenths are seen a single time; roughly 1.2% belongs to the top ten. This receptor was identified in a female donor with multiple sclerosis, enrolled in a pregnancy study. The sample was peripheral blood, taken in the second trimester of pregnancy.

Written as DNA, the CDR3 is TGCAGTGCTGGTGGCGGGGCTGAAGCTTTCTTT. Amino acid sequence: CSAGGGAEAFF. The chain is built from TRBV20-1 and TRBJ1-1; D ambiguous. CDR1 is DFQATT, CDR2 SNEGSKA, per germline (reference sequence). The CDR3 has 11 amino acids. V was shortened by 5 bases and J by 6 bases, with 10 bases between the two germline ends.